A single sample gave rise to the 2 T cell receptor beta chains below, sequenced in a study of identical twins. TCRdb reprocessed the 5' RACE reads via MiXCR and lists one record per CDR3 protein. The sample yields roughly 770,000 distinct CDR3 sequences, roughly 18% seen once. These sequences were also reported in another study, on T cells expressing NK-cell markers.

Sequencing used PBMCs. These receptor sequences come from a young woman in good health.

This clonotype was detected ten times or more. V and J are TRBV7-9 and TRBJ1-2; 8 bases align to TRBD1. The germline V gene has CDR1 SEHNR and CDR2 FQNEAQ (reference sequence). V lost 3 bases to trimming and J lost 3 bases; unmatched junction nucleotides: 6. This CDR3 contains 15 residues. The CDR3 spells CASSFRTGTDYGYTF. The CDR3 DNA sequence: TGTGCCAGCAGCTTTAGGACAGGGACAGACTATGGCTACACCTTC. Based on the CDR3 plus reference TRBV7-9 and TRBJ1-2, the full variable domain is DTGVSQNPRHKITKRGQNVTFRCDPISEHNRLYWYRQTLGQGPEFLTYFQNEAQLEKSRLLSDRFSAERPKGSFSTLEIQRTEQGDSAMYLCASSFRTGTDYGYTFGSGTRLTVV.

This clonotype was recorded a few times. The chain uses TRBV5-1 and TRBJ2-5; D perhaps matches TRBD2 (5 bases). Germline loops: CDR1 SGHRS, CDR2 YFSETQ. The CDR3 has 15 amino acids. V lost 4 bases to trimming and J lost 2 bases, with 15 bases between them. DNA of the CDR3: TGCGCCAGCAGCCCCCAATTTTCGGGGCAAGAGACCCAGTACTTC. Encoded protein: CASSPQFSGQETQYF.